The 22 T cell receptor beta chains presented below share a single source sample, sequenced in a study of human T cells and chemical hapten exposure. From whole blood left unfractionated, total RNA was extracted. TCRdb used MiXCR to reprocess the 5' RACE reads, holding one entry per CDR3 protein. The sample includes tens of thousands of distinct CDR3 sequences, around a sixth of them seen just once. The receptor set was obtained from a female donor in good health.

The rearrangement links TRBV6-1 to TRBJ2-7; no reliable D call. With 2 bases removed from V and 4 bases from J, the gap between germline ends came to 15 bases. The CDR3 has 15 amino acids. Germline assignment: CDR1 MNHNS and CDR2 SASEGT. Written as DNA, the CDR3 is TGTGCCAGCAGTGAAAACGGGTTTTCCGGATACGAGCAGTACTTC. Its translation is CASSENGFSGYEQYF.

The chain combines TRBV5-1 with TRBJ2-5, with 8 bases matching TRBD1. Germline V lookup: CDR1 SGHRS, CDR2 YFSETQ. V lost 4 bases and J lost 0; bases outside the gene matches: 8. The CDR3 totals 16 residues. CDR3 protein: CASSPRTGLYQETQYF. In nucleotides, the CDR3 is TGCGCCAGCAGCCCGAGGACAGGGCTGTACCAAGAGACCCAGTACTTC.

This clonotype was observed a few times. J is TRBJ2-2 and V is TRBV6-6; TRBD2 matches at 7 bases. CDR1 is MNHNY, CDR2 SVGAGI, per germline (reference sequence). V was clipped by 8 bases and J by 2 bases; unmatched bases: 8. The length of the CDR3 is 15 residues. In nucleotides, the CDR3 is TGTGCCAGCCACAATTGGGGGGGAAACACCGGGGAGCTGTTTTTT. It specifies CASHNWGGNTGELFF.

About this clonotype itself: A read error may produce the germline difference seen at one junction end. CDR3 residues: CASSQAGAGGYGYIF. The CDR3 DNA follows: TGTGCCAGCAGCCAAGCTGGGGCAGGGGGCTATGGCTACATCTTC. This chain joins TRBV3-1 and TRBJ1-2, with 8 bases identical to TRBD1. Germline V CDR1 and CDR2: LGHDT, YNNKEL (reference sequence). This CDR3 comprises 15 residues.

The chain recombines TRBV7-6 with TRBJ2-1; 13 nucleotides line up with TRBD2. The CDR3 covers 19 residues. The V and J ends lost 4 bases and 2 bases, in that order; junction bases with no gene match: 11. Germline assignment: CDR1 SGHVS and CDR2 FNYEAQ. In DNA form, the CDR3 reads TGTGCCAGCAGCTCCGGGACTAGCGGGGCCCTACCCCCCTACAATGAGCAGTTCTTC. Protein sequence: CASSSGTSGALPPYNEQFF.

CDR3 in amino acids: CASSQDKLAGVTGELFF. Written as DNA, the CDR3 is TGTGCCAGCAGCCAAGATAAACTAGCGGGCGTCACCGGGGAGCTGTTTTTT. The V call is TRBV4-2, the J call TRBJ2-2; 9 nucleotides match TRBD2. V lost 0 bases, J lost 4 bases, and 6 bases stayed unmatched. This CDR3 has 17 amino acids. CDR1 is LGHNA, CDR2 YNFKEQ, per germline.

The rearrangement joins TRBV28 to TRBJ2-4; D gene unclear. Germline-derived CDR1 and CDR2 are MDHEN and SYDVKM. Between the trimmed V and J ends, which lost 5 bases and 10 bases, there was a span of 12 bases. The CDR3 consists of 12 residues. DNA of the CDR3: TGTGCCAGCAGTCGAACCGGACGTATTCAGTACTTC. Translated: CASSRTGRIQYF.

Only a few counts were recorded for this clonotype. This sequence joins TRBV16 and TRBJ1-3; 9 bases agree with TRBD1. Germline assignment: CDR1 KGHSY and CDR2 FQNENV. V lost 4 bases and J lost 2; bases outside the gene matches: 12. This CDR3 comprises 18 residues. The CDR3 DNA reads TGTGCCAGCAGCCCCCTAATAGGACAGGGGAGAACTGGAAACACCATATATTTT. Amino acids: CASSPLIGQGRTGNTIYF.

This rearrangement joins TRBV7-9 to TRBJ1-6; D call uncertain. There are 15 residues in the CDR3. CDR1 SEHNR and CDR2 FQNEAQ come from the germline V gene (reference sequence). V was clipped by 5 bases and J by 8 bases, with 16 bases between them. The CDR3 DNA reads as TGTGCCAGCAGCCCCCCGGGGAAGACTCATTCACCCCTCCACTTT. This codes for CASSPPGKTHSPLHF. The entire variable domain, with the rest obtained from reference TRBV7-9 and TRBJ1-6, is as follows: DTGVSQNPRHKITKRGQNVTFRCDPISEHNRLYWYRQTLGQGPEFLTYFQNEAQLEKSRLLSDRFSAERPKGSFSTLEIQRTEQGDSAMYLCASSPPGKTHSPLHFGNGTRLTVT.

V is TRBV5-5 and J is TRBJ1-5, with a possible D match to TRBD1 (5 bases). The CDR3 extends over 17 amino acids. V gave up 5 bases and J gave up 3 bases, with 21 bases separating them. Germline V gene sequence: CDR1 SGHKS, CDR2 YYEKEE (reference sequence). Here the CDR3 DNA reads TGTGCCAGCAGTACTAAGCTTGGTGGGGCTCCCAATCAGCCCCAGCATTTT. This encodes CASSTKLGGAPNQPQHF.

This clonotype was observed at least ten times. The chain carries TRBV6-5 and TRBJ2-7; D might be TRBD1 or TRBD2, each matching 5 bases. CDR1 is MNHEY, CDR2 SVGAGI, per germline. V was pared by 6 bases and J by 0 bases, with 12 bases between. The CDR3 is 14 amino acids. Written as DNA, the CDR3 is TGTGCCAGCAGCTGGGACCGAAGCTCCTACGAGCAGTACTTC. This sequence encodes CASSWDRSSYEQYF.

V and J are TRBV11-2 and TRBJ2-7; 13 bases line up with TRBD2. CDR1 SGHAT and CDR2 FQNNGV come from the germline V gene. Germline trimming cut 1 base from V and 7 bases from J; bases unmatched to any gene: 10. This CDR3 region has 17 residues. The CDR3 is CASSLGPTSGGAFEQYF. The DNA for the CDR3 is TGTGCCAGCAGCTTAGGGCCCACTAGCGGGGGGGCCTTTGAGCAGTACTTC.

The chain couples TRBV7-9 to TRBJ1-6; TRBD1 matches at 8 bases. The J segment lost 8 bases and the V segment lost 5 bases, leaving 5 bases of the junction unmatched. Germline CDR1 is SEHNR and CDR2 is FQNEAQ (reference sequence). This CDR3 region has 14 residues. The CDR3: CASSQGQGHSPLHF. The DNA of the CDR3 is TGTGCCAGCAGCCAAGGACAGGGACATTCACCCCTCCACTTT.

The V gene is TRBV2, the J gene TRBJ1-2; D gene ambiguous. There are 13 residues in the CDR3. V shed 4 bases and J shed 2 bases, with 8 bases lying between them. Germline V gene lookup returns CDR1 SNHLY and CDR2 FYNNEI. As DNA, the CDR3 is TGTGCCAGCAGTGCAACAGAGAACTATGGCTACACCTTC. It is translated as CASSATENYGYTF.

This chain connects TRBV5-1 to TRBJ2-3; D is possibly TRBD1 (5 bases). Trimming took off 1 base at V and 3 bases at J, with 9 bases between the two ends. The CDR3 loop spans 14 amino acids. CDR1 and CDR2 (germline): SGHRS, YFSETQ. This CDR3 is CASSLTGPTDTQYF. CDR3 coding DNA: TGCGCCAGCAGCTTGACAGGACCTACAGATACGCAGTATTTT. Full variable domain (remainder filled in from reference TRBV5-1 and TRBJ2-3): KAGVTQTPRYLIKTRGQQVTLSCSPISGHRSVSWYQQTPGQGLQFLFEYFSETQRNKGNFPGRFSGRQFSNSRSEMNVSTLELGDSALYLCASSLTGPTDTQYFGPGTRLTVL.

At least ten counts were recorded for this clonotype. The chain uses TRBV27 and TRBJ2-1; 7 nucleotides agree with TRBD1. V shed 3 bases, J shed 7 bases, and the junction held 9 bases outside the gene matches. The germline V gene has CDR1 MNHEY and CDR2 SMNVEV (reference sequence). The CDR3 has 15 residues. This CDR3 reads CASSFTGTASNEQFF. The CDR3 nucleotides are TGTGCCAGCAGTTTTACCGGGACAGCAAGTAATGAGCAGTTCTTC.

In this sample, this clonotype turned up a few times. The chain links TRBV3-1 to TRBJ1-6; 7 nucleotides match TRBD1. With 2 bases clipped from V and 9 bases from J, the junction kept 7 bases outside the gene matches. Germline lookup yields CDR1 LGHDT and CDR2 YNNKEL (reference sequence). The CDR3 is 15 residues long. The CDR3 is CASSQSDRHSSPLHF. Here the CDR3 DNA reads TGTGCCAGCAGCCAATCGGACAGGCACAGTTCACCCCTCCACTTT.

This clonotype was picked up many times. V and J are TRBV3-1 and TRBJ2-1, with D tentatively TRBD1 (5 bases). Trimming removed 1 base at V and 9 bases at J, with 16 bases between. The CDR3 sequence is 15 residues long. Germline CDR1 reads LGHDT; CDR2 reads YNNKEL (reference sequence). DNA of the CDR3: TGTGCCAGCAGCCAAGGGGCAGGGCCCCAAGGTGAGCAGTTCTTC. This gives the protein CASSQGAGPQGEQFF.

This sequence joins TRBV6-5 and TRBJ1-2; 8 nucleotides match TRBD1. J gave up 8 bases and V 7 bases, and 12 bases lay outside the gene matches. This CDR3 spans 14 amino acids. From germline, CDR1 is MNHEY and CDR2 SVGAGI. The CDR3: CASIKTTGAEGYTF. DNA for the CDR3: TGTGCCAGCATAAAAACGACAGGGGCTGAGGGCTACACCTTC.

This clonotype was counted a few times. This chain uses TRBV27 with TRBJ2-1, with 12 bases matching TRBD1. V gave up 4 bases and J gave up 7 bases; unmatched junction bases: 2. The CDR3 extends over 14 amino acids. Germline V gene lookup returns CDR1 MNHEY and CDR2 SMNVEV (reference sequence). The CDR3 region has the DNA TGTGCCAGCAGTTGGGACAGGGGGCCAAATGAGCAGTTCTTC. Protein: CASSWDRGPNEQFF.

This clonotype is classed as medium-sized. This CDR3 is CASSKRRDTQYF. The DNA for the CDR3 is TGTGCCAGCAGTAAGCGCCGTGATACGCAGTATTTT. The chain carries TRBV6-2 or TRBV6-3 and TRBJ2-3, with D uncertain. This CDR3 is 12 amino acids long. The germline gives CDR1 MNHEY, CDR2 SVGEGT. The V and J ends lost 5 bases and 6 bases respectively, with 9 bases between them.

The chain links TRBV6-5 to TRBJ2-2; 9 nucleotides align to TRBD1. The CDR3 is 16 amino acids. The trim removed 8 bases at V and 5 bases at J, leaving 12 bases unmatched. Germline V lookup: CDR1 MNHEY, CDR2 SVGAGI. The CDR3 protein is CASLDLDRGSTGELFF. Written as DNA, the CDR3 is TGTGCCAGCCTCGACCTCGACAGGGGGTCAACCGGGGAGCTGTTTTTT.